Following are 28 T cell receptor beta chains from one sample sequenced in a study of Ad26.COV2.S vaccination and SARS-CoV-2 variants. Treatment: around 19 received Ad26.COV2.S at low or high dose, single or two shots; 5 received placebo; per-sample allocation not given. Sampling was done on day 63 after the first vaccine or placebo injection. Sequenced by immunoSEQ multiplex PCR; TCRdb stores in-frame clones only, minus some. The sample has 380,000 or so clones, about 87% seen once; the top ten hold approximately 5.9%. Material: peripheral blood, obtained in a trial of Ad26.COV2.S vaccine versus placebo. The origin of the receptors is a person between 18 and 65 years old who received the Ad26.COV2.S COVID-19 vaccine or a placebo.

The chain uses TRBV6-4 and TRBJ2-3; 15 bases are shared with TRBD2. There are 16 residues in the CDR3. Germline V gives CDR1 MRHNA, CDR2 SNTAGT. V shed 3 bases and J 5 bases; nucleotides not matched to a gene: 3. CDR3 in DNA: TGTGCCAGCAGTGAAAAGGGACTAGCGGGGGGAGATACGCAGTATTTT. It is translated as CASSEKGLAGGDTQYF.

The genes are TRBV7-8 and TRBJ1-1; D is undetermined. Trimming removed 1 base at V and 8 bases at J, with 11 bases between. This CDR3 is 13 amino acids long. Germline values: CDR1 SGHVS, CDR2 FQNEAQ. The CDR3 spells CASSLGGTKEAFF. The CDR3 DNA is TGTGCCAGCAGCTTAGGGGGAACCAAGGAAGCTTTCTTT.

The chain links TRBV7-2 to TRBJ2-1; TRBD2 aligns across 14 bases. CDR1 is SGHTA, CDR2 FQGNSA, per germline. The CDR3 is 19 amino acids. With V trimmed by 5 bases and J by 0 bases, 9 bases remained unmatched. CDR3 in DNA: TGTGCCAGCAGCCTAGTGAGACTAGCGGGAGGGCGCTCCTACAATGAGCAGTTCTTC. Protein product: CASSLVRLAGGRSYNEQFF.

The genes are TRBV29-1 and TRBJ2-4; D is possibly TRBD2 (5 bases). V was pared by 8 bases and J by 5 bases, with 16 bases between. The germline CDR1 and CDR2 sequences are SQVTM and ANQGSEA. This CDR3 has 13 residues. This CDR3 reads CSYLGSPENIQYF. The CDR3, as DNA: TGCAGCTACCTAGGGAGTCCCGAAAACATTCAGTACTTC.

The chain recombines TRBV19 with TRBJ1-3; 8 bases match TRBD1. With 3 bases clipped from V and 0 bases from J, the junction kept 10 bases outside the gene matches. There are 18 residues in the CDR3. CDR1 LNHDA and CDR2 SQIVND come from the germline V gene (reference sequence). In DNA form, the CDR3 reads TGTGCCAGTAGTATCGTCCCTTACACAGGGGGCTCTGGAAACACCATATATTTT. Translated: CASSIVPYTGGSGNTIYF.

This sequence joins TRBV30 and TRBJ2-4, with D unclear. The V gene's germline CDR1 is GTSNPN and CDR2 SVGIG (reference sequence). Between the trimmed V and J ends, which lost 3 bases and 0 bases, there was a span of 15 bases. This CDR3 contains 16 residues. CDR3 bases: TGTGCCTGGAGCCCCGTTGAGTGGGGAGCCAAAAACATTCAGTACTTC. Protein product: CAWSPVEWGAKNIQYF.

The chain employs TRBV21-1 and TRBJ2-4. TRBV21-1 is flagged as a pseudogene. This CDR3 spans 22 amino acids. CDR3 sequence: CASSKKGVRPPWERLAKNIQYF. CDR3 in DNA: TGTGCCAGCAGCAAAAAAGGGGTCAGACCACCTTGGGAGAGGCTAGCCAAAAACATTCAGTACTTC.

This chain connects TRBV3-1 (or the pseudogene TRBV3-2) to TRBJ2-1; 10 nucleotides match TRBD2. V lost 3 bases to trimming and J lost 2 bases; unmatched junction nucleotides: 7. Germline V gene lookup returns CDR1 LGHDT and CDR2 YNNKEL (reference sequence). This CDR3 contains 17 residues. This CDR3 reads CASSQLPSGRPYNEQFF. The CDR3, as DNA: TGTGCCAGCAGCCAGCTGCCTAGCGGGAGACCCTACAATGAGCAGTTCTTC.

The chain uses TRBV3-1 (or the pseudogene TRBV3-2) and TRBJ2-7, with D hard to call. CDR3 length: 13 amino acids. Between the trimmed V and J ends, which lost 3 bases and 5 bases, there was a span of 11 bases. CDR1 is LGHDT, CDR2 YNNKEL, per germline (reference sequence). This CDR3 is CASSHSGSNEQYF. The CDR3 DNA reads as TGTGCCAGCAGCCACTCCGGGTCCAACGAGCAGTACTTC.

This clone was picked up one time. The chain is built from TRBV24-1 and TRBJ2-3; 10 positions match TRBD1. V shed 9 bases and J 2 bases; nucleotides not matched to a gene: 10. In germline, CDR1 is KGHDR, CDR2 SFDVKD. This CDR3 is 16 amino acids long. CDR3: CATANSGTGDTDTQYF. As DNA, the CDR3 is TGTGCCACCGCCAATTCCGGGACAGGGGACACAGATACGCAGTATTTT.

V is TRBV28 and J is TRBJ2-7; D might be TRBD1 (6 bases). With 6 bases removed from V and 3 bases from J, the gap between germline ends came to 12 bases. In germline, CDR1 is MDHEN, CDR2 SYDVKM. The CDR3 is made up of 13 amino acids. CDR3 in amino acids: CASRTTGFYEQYF. In DNA form, the CDR3 reads TGTGCCAGCAGGACGACAGGATTCTACGAGCAGTACTTC.

The rearrangement joins TRBV9 to TRBJ1-1, with 7 positions matching TRBD1. With V trimmed by 0 bases and J by 3 bases, 2 bases remained unmatched. The germline V gene has CDR1 SGDLS and CDR2 YYNGEE. This CDR3 is 14 amino acids long. The CDR3 spells CASSVDQGDTEAFF. As DNA, the CDR3 is TGTGCCAGCAGCGTAGATCAGGGGGACACTGAAGCTTTCTTT.

The chain carries TRBV19 and TRBJ1-2; no clear D. Trimming removed 5 bases from V and 4 bases from J, with 11 bases in between. The CDR3 spans 13 residues. The germline V gene has CDR1 LNHDA and CDR2 SQIVND (reference sequence). CDR3 sequence: CASSEGQVYGYTF. CDR3 nucleotide sequence: TGTGCCAGTAGTGAGGGTCAAGTCTATGGCTACACCTTC.

The chain is built from TRBV10-3 and TRBJ2-5; D uncertain. Germline V gene lookup returns CDR1 ENHRY and CDR2 SYGVKD. CDR3 length equals 15 residues. The V end lost 0 bases, the J end lost 5 bases, and 13 bases lay between the germline ends. CDR3 sequence: CAISESELPKETQYF. In DNA, the CDR3 is TGTGCCATCAGTGAGTCGGAACTACCAAAGGAGACCCAGTACTTC.

With respect to this clone: Other DNA sequences in the sample encode the same CDR3. V usage is TRBV7-3 and J usage is TRBJ2-5, with no clear D. The germline V gene encodes CDR1 SGHTA and CDR2 FQGTGA. CDR3 length: 11 amino acids. Trimming removed 3 bases at V and 2 bases at J, with 1 base between. Here the CDR3 reads CASSLQETQYF. The DNA for the CDR3 is TGTGCCAGCAGCTTGCAAGAGACCCAGTACTTC.

This chain links TRBV27 with TRBJ2-7; D tentatively fits TRBD1 or TRBD2 (5 bases each). V was shortened by 4 bases and J by 2 bases, with 12 bases between the two germline ends. Germline assignment: CDR1 MNHEY and CDR2 SMNVEV (reference sequence). The CDR3 length is 14 residues. CDR3 protein: CASSSRDGAYEQYF. The CDR3 coding sequence is TGTGCCAGCAGTTCCCGGGACGGAGCCTACGAGCAGTACTTC.

The V call is TRBV27, the J call TRBJ2-7; D not certain. This CDR3 spans 9 amino acids. With 8 bases removed from V and 2 bases from J, the gap between germline ends came to 1 base. Germline V CDR1 and CDR2: MNHEY, SMNVEV (reference sequence). The CDR3 reads CASPYEQYF. The CDR3 DNA sequence: TGTGCCAGCCCCTACGAGCAGTACTTC.

The rearrangement links TRBV14 to TRBJ2-1; 8 nucleotides match TRBD2. The CDR3 is made up of 15 amino acids. Germline V CDR1 and CDR2: SGHDN, FVKESK. Trimming cost V 3 bases and J 10 bases; bases outside gene matches: 11. Written as DNA, the CDR3 is TGTGCCAGCAGCCATATAGCGGGATCAACGAGGGAGCAGTTCTTC. Protein product: CASSHIAGSTREQFF.

The chain links TRBV19 to TRBJ1-5, with D perhaps matching TRBD1 (5 bases). Per the germline V gene, CDR1 is LNHDA and CDR2 is SQIVND (reference sequence). There are 14 residues in the CDR3. Trimming shortened V by 6 bases and J by 2 bases, and 11 bases separated the two germline ends. The CDR3 here is CASRGLGGNQPQHF. CDR3 DNA sequence: TGTGCCAGTAGGGGACTCGGGGGCAATCAGCCCCAGCATTTT.

The chain combines TRBV7-2 with TRBJ1-6; TRBD1 agrees at 7 bases. From germline, CDR1 is SGHTA and CDR2 FQGNSA. The CDR3 loop spans 14 amino acids. Germline trimming cut 4 bases from V and 10 bases from J; bases unmatched to any gene: 7. The CDR3 sequence: CASSSTGVGSPLHF. The CDR3 nucleotides read TGTGCCAGCAGCTCCACAGGGGTCGGGTCACCCCTCCACTTT.

The rearrangement uses TRBV27 and TRBJ1-1; weak D call: TRBD1 (5 bases). CDR3 size: 17 residues. The V gene lost 5 bases and the J gene lost 0 bases, with 19 bases spanning the gap. The V gene's germline CDR1 is MNHEY and CDR2 SMNVEV (reference sequence). The CDR3 is CASSTSVLGTMNTEAFF. In DNA form, the CDR3 reads TGTGCCAGCAGTACCTCAGTTCTCGGGACTATGAACACTGAAGCTTTCTTT.

CDR3 DNA sequence: TGCAGTGCTAGTGGACTAGCGGGAGGGAGGGACAATGAGCAGTTCTTC. Its translation is CSASGLAGGRDNEQFF. J is TRBJ2-1 and V is TRBV20-1; 15 nucleotides match TRBD2. The CDR3 sequence is 16 residues long. The trim removed 3 bases at V and 5 bases at J, leaving 5 bases unmatched. CDR1 and CDR2 from the germline V gene are DFQATT and SNEGSKA (reference sequence).

This chain connects TRBV4-1 to TRBJ2-5; D perhaps matches TRBD1 (6 bases). The CDR3 extends over 18 amino acids. V was shortened by 0 bases and J by 5 bases, with 22 bases between the two germline ends. Per germline, CDR1 MGHRA and CDR2 YSYEKL. CDR3 in amino acids: CASSQDGLGSGAQETQYF. Written as DNA, the CDR3 is TGCGCCAGCAGCCAAGATGGTTTGGGGTCAGGGGCCCAGGAGACCCAGTACTTC.

V and J are TRBV5-8 and TRBJ2-7; D may be TRBD1 (5 bases). The germline gives CDR1 SGHTS, CDR2 YDEGEE. Trimming stripped 1 base from V and 2 bases from J, with 7 bases between. This CDR3 has 13 amino acids. The CDR3 sequence is CASSLWGPYEQYF. The CDR3 DNA reads TGTGCCAGCAGCTTGTGGGGCCCCTACGAGCAGTACTTC.

This clone was recorded once. The chain couples TRBV9 to TRBJ2-7; 8 bases agree with TRBD2. J gave up 4 bases and V 4 bases, and 13 bases lay outside the gene matches. CDR1 and CDR2 from the germline V gene are SGDLS and YYNGEE. This CDR3 region has 16 residues. The CDR3 sequence is CASSPGVAGSIYEQYF. The CDR3 region has the DNA TGTGCCAGCAGCCCTGGTGTAGCGGGATCCATTTACGAGCAGTACTTC.

V is TRBV11-2 and J is TRBJ2-7; 7 nucleotides line up with TRBD1. Looked up from germline, CDR1 is SGHAT and CDR2 is FQNNGV. The CDR3 covers 13 residues. The trim removed 3 bases at V and 2 bases at J, leaving 1 base unmatched. The CDR3 DNA reads as TGTGCCAGCAGCTTCGGACAGGCCTACGAGCAGTACTTC. Translated, it gives CASSFGQAYEQYF.

V gene TRBV3-1 (or the pseudogene TRBV3-2) combines with J gene TRBJ2-7, with TRBD2 as a possible D gene (6 bases). Germline CDR1 LGHDT, CDR2 YNNKEL (reference sequence). CDR3 length: 15 residues. V was cut by 1 base and J by 5 bases, with 15 bases left in between. Here the CDR3 reads CASSQVGLGGHEQYF. CDR3 DNA sequence: TGTGCCAGCAGCCAAGTGGGTTTGGGGGGACACGAGCAGTACTTC.

V gene TRBV7-6 combines with J gene TRBJ1-4, with D possibly TRBD1 on 5 matching bases. CDR1 SGHVS and CDR2 FNYEAQ come from the germline V gene. The CDR3 is 15 amino acids. The ends were cut back, 5 bases at V and 6 bases at J, with 16 bases in the middle. DNA of the CDR3: TGTGCCAGCAGCCAGGCCGGGGGTTACGATGAAAAACTGTTTTTT. Translating gives CASSQAGGYDEKLFF.